This T cell receptor (beta chain) was recorded in a study of T cells in localized non-small cell lung cancer. Study results and caveats: Longer survival (overall) was linked to higher T cell density in blood.

Regarding this clone: No antigen is known for it.

Profiling relied on immunoSEQ multiplex PCR, and the TCRdb table lists in-frame clones only, not all of them. The sample includes more than 1,000 clones, roughly 21% seen only once; the top ten take approximately 20%. Per germline, CDR1 MDHEN and CDR2 SYDVKM. The CDR3 is 15 residues long. V was clipped by 4 bases and J by 0 bases, with 10 bases between them. Sequencing was performed on normal lung tissue next to the tumor, taken before any cancer treatment. The sequence was obtained from a woman between 40 and 69 years old with stage III lung adenocarcinoma. This chain connects TRBV28 to TRBJ1-3; D unresolved. The CDR3 region has the DNA TGTGCCAGCAGTTATGAAGGGTTCTCTGGAAACACCATATATTTT. Protein product: CASSYEGFSGNTIYF. Complete variable domain (other parts from reference TRBV28 and TRBJ1-3): DVKVTQSSRYLVKRTGEKVFLECVQDMDHENMFWYRQDPGLGLRLIYFSYDVKMKEKGDIPEGYSVSREKKERFSLILESASTNQTSMYLCASSYEGFSGNTIYFGEGSWLTVV.